This T cell receptor (beta chain) appears in the sequencing data of a study of T-cell reconstitution after alpha-beta-depleted transplantation in children (dated by TCRdb to 2016 to 2017). Study-level background: Using TCR repertoire profiling, the study quantitatively followed how T-cell immune reconstitution unfolded in children after TCRalphabeta/CD19-depleted allogeneic hematopoietic cell transplantation.

This clonotype was seen only a few times. The antigen it binds to is not known. Base quality data are lacking; no much larger clone is found one base away. The CDR3 measures 15 amino acids from cysteine to phenylalanine. The sequence is cut down to CDR3 DNA, 45 bases in frame from base 1. The germline V gene encodes CDR1 LGHDT and CDR2 YNNKEL (reference sequence). Here V drops 0 bases and J drops 8 bases, and the junction holds 6 bases not matched to any gene. Libraries were constructed by PCR. Sequencing relied on an Illumina HiSeq 2500. To normalize quantification of the TCRbeta repertoire, the TCR libraries were built with molecular barcoding that relied on unique molecular identifiers. TCRdb's own reprocessing of the public reads used fastp at Q25 and MiXCR and kept productive beta chains. Duplicate CDR3 protein sequences are folded into a single record with the most common DNA and genes. The sample yields about 340,000 distinct CDR3 sequences; more than 10% were counted once. Of the sample, around 4.5% is held by the ten largest clones.

This TCR came from a human donor who donated a stem cell graft to a child with Fanconi anemia. In this chain, TRBV3-1 is recombined with TRBJ2-2; TRBD1 aligns with 7 central bases. Sequencing was performed on PBMCs, taken from the stem cell graft. The nucleotide sequence reads as follows: TGTGCCAGCAGCCAAGATGGCAGGGGGAAAGGGGAGCTGTTTTTT. The encoded protein is CASSQDGRGKGELFF.